What follows are 17 T cell receptor beta chains derived from one specimen sequenced in a study of cytomegalovirus exposure and HLA in healthy donors. The primer mix had 60 Vbeta and 13 Jbeta primers. Measured with immunoSEQ multiplex PCR; TCRdb has only the in-frame clones, and not every one. The sample includes about 110,000 clones, around 75% of them seen just once. The specimen was PBMCs. The receptors were sampled from a young man in good health and CMV-seropositive.

This rearrangement joins TRBV5-6 to TRBJ2-7; 7 positions agree with TRBD1. The germline V gene encodes CDR1 SGHDT and CDR2 YYEEEE. J gave up 3 bases and V 7 bases, and 4 bases lay outside the gene matches. The CDR3 length is 12 residues. The CDR3 spells CASHRGYYEQYF. The CDR3, as DNA: TGTGCCAGCCACAGGGGTTACTACGAGCAGTACTTC.

This chain links TRBV15 with TRBJ1-6; 10 bases agree with TRBD1. The V and J ends lost 3 bases and 7 bases, in that order; junction bases with no gene match: 3. The CDR3 runs 15 residues. Per the germline V gene, CDR1 is LNHNV and CDR2 is YYDKDF (reference sequence). CDR3 in amino acids: CATSRDRGSNSPLHF. The CDR3 region has the DNA TGTGCCACCAGCAGGGACAGGGGGTCCAATTCACCCCTCCACTTT.

The V and J genes are TRBV5-4 and TRBJ2-7, with 10 bases identical to TRBD2. The germline CDR1 and CDR2 sequences are SGHNT and YYREEE (reference sequence). J gave up 5 bases and V 3 bases, and 5 bases lay outside the gene matches. This CDR3 is built from 14 residues. The CDR3 region is CASSSGLASNEQYF. The CDR3 region has the DNA TGTGCCAGCAGCTCGGGACTAGCGTCCAACGAGCAGTACTTC.

The chain couples TRBV5-6 to TRBJ2-5; D assignment may be TRBD1 or TRBD2 (5 bases each). The J call may be incorrect, as the DNA end agrees better with TRBJ2-7. Per germline, CDR1 SGHDT and CDR2 YYEEEE. This CDR3 has 16 amino acids. The CDR3 protein is CASSLAGPGADYEQYF. For the CDR3, the DNA is TGTGCCAGCAGCTTGGCGGGACCCGGGGCGGACTACGAGCAGTACTTC.

A single count supports this clone. This chain connects TRBV4-1 to TRBJ1-4, with a possible D match to TRBD1 (5 bases). Trimming removed 0 bases at V and 4 bases at J, with 12 bases between. The CDR3 spans 16 residues. The V gene's germline CDR1 is MGHRA and CDR2 YSYEKL. The CDR3 loop is CASSQDVATVNEKLFF. CDR3 nucleotides: TGCGCCAGCAGCCAAGATGTTGCGACAGTTAATGAAAAACTGTTTTTT.

J is TRBJ2-7 and V is TRBV5-4, with 9 bases fitting TRBD1. V was clipped by 0 bases and J by 7 bases; unmatched bases: 5. CDR1 and CDR2 from the germline V gene are SGHNT and YYREEE (reference sequence). The CDR3 spans 14 residues. As DNA, the CDR3 is TGTGCCAGCAGCTTGGGGGGACAGGGCATGGAGCAGTACTTC. It yields the protein CASSLGGQGMEQYF.

This chain connects TRBV4-2 to TRBJ2-1; 10 nucleotides align to TRBD1. Germline CDR1 reads LGHNA; CDR2 reads YNFKEQ. The CDR3 is 17 residues long. V lost 2 bases to trimming and J lost 6 bases; unmatched junction nucleotides: 10. The CDR3 sequence: CASSQLGQGNNRNEQFF. In nucleotides, the CDR3 is TGTGCCAGCAGCCAATTGGGACAGGGGAACAACCGCAATGAGCAGTTCTTC.

The chain is built from TRBV19 and TRBJ1-5; the match to TRBD1 covers 7 bases. Germline V gene data show CDR1 as LNHDA and CDR2 as SQIVND (reference sequence). The length of the CDR3 is 14 residues. The V and J ends lost 4 bases and 3 bases, in that order; junction bases with no gene match: 3. In nucleotides, the CDR3 is TGTGCCAGTAGTAGAGGGGGCGCCAATCAGCCCCAGCATTTT. Protein sequence: CASSRGGANQPQHF.

Details on this clone: Different DNA sequences within this sample yield the same CDR3. The chain is built from TRBV30 and TRBJ2-7; maybe TRBD1 (6 bases). The CDR3 has 12 amino acids. Germline CDR1 reads GTSNPN; CDR2 reads SVGIG (reference sequence). With 1 base removed from V and 4 bases from J, the gap between germline ends came to 8 bases. CDR3 sequence: CAWSGTAYEQYF. DNA of the CDR3: TGTGCCTGGAGTGGGACAGCTTACGAGCAGTACTTC.

CDR3 DNA: TGTGCCTGGGCGGGGGGGACAGGAGGGGAAAAACTGTTTTTT. It translates to CAWAGGTGGEKLFF. This chain joins TRBV30 and TRBJ1-4; 8 bases map to TRBD1. The germline V gene has CDR1 GTSNPN and CDR2 SVGIG (reference sequence). The CDR3 sequence is 14 residues long. V trimming: 5 bases; J trimming: 8 bases; junction bases outside the gene matches: 10.

The V gene is TRBV27, the J gene TRBJ2-2; D is unclear. The V end lost 0 bases, the J end lost 2 bases, and 4 bases lay between the germline ends. The germline gives CDR1 MNHEY, CDR2 SMNVEV (reference sequence). The CDR3 totals 14 residues. Written as DNA, the CDR3 is TGTGCCAGCAGTTTATCGGCCAACACCGGGGAGCTGTTTTTT. Protein sequence: CASSLSANTGELFF.

The chain recombines TRBV5-4 with TRBJ2-1; 9 bases agree with TRBD2. This CDR3 has 15 amino acids. CDR1 is SGHNT, CDR2 YYREEE, per germline (reference sequence). V lost 4 bases to trimming and J lost 4 bases; unmatched junction nucleotides: 6. CDR3 residues: CASSPRGGVYNEQFF. CDR3 DNA: TGTGCCAGCAGCCCCCGCGGGGGGGTTTACAATGAGCAGTTCTTC.

The rearrangement joins TRBV6-5 to TRBJ1-5; 7 bases agree with TRBD1. Germline CDR1 MNHEY, CDR2 SVGAGI. V lost 6 bases to trimming and J lost 2 bases; unmatched junction nucleotides: 7. This CDR3 contains 15 residues. DNA of the CDR3: TGTGCCAGCAGCCCAACAGGGGTTGGCAATCAGCCCCAGCATTTT. This codes for CASSPTGVGNQPQHF.

Of note for this clone: Different DNA sequences within this sample yield the same CDR3. V and J are TRBV5-1 and TRBJ1-4, with 9 bases matching TRBD1. V lost 3 bases to trimming and J lost 7 bases; unmatched junction nucleotides: 4. Germline V CDR1 and CDR2: SGHRS, YFSETQ. The length of the CDR3 is 14 residues. The CDR3 DNA is TGCGCCAGCAGCTCGGGACAGGGTGGTGAAAAACTGTTTTTT. It yields the protein CASSSGQGGEKLFF.

J is TRBJ2-7 and V is TRBV4-3; 9 bases are shared with TRBD2. The germline V gene encodes CDR1 LGHNA and CDR2 YSLEER. The CDR3 spans 18 residues. The trim removed 0 bases at V and 7 bases at J, leaving 16 bases unmatched. The chain's CDR3 is CASSQDHSGGLGFREQYF. The CDR3 nucleotides read TGCGCCAGCAGCCAAGATCATAGCGGGGGTTTAGGGTTCCGGGAGCAGTACTTC.

V is TRBV5-4 and J is TRBJ1-6; 8 nucleotides align to TRBD1. The germline V gene has CDR1 SGHNT and CDR2 YYREEE (reference sequence). This CDR3 region has 15 residues. V trimming: 4 bases; J trimming: 8 bases; junction bases outside the gene matches: 8. For the CDR3, the DNA is TGTGCCAGCAGCCTTCAGGGGGCAAGGGATTCACCCCTCCACTTT. Translating it yields CASSLQGARDSPLHF.

The V gene is TRBV5-4, the J gene TRBJ2-1, with 7 bases that match TRBD2. The CDR3 loop spans 14 amino acids. Unmatched junction bases numbered 6, after V lost 3 bases and J lost 6 bases. CDR1 and CDR2 (germline): SGHNT, YYREEE (reference sequence). CDR3 sequence (DNA): TGTGCCAGCAGCTCAAGCGGGGAGGGCAATGAGCAGTTCTTC. Translating gives CASSSSGEGNEQFF.